The rows below give T cell receptor beta chains drawn from one sample of a study of T-cell reconstitution after alpha-beta-depleted transplantation in children. Via MiXCR, TCRdb re-called the PCR reads, giving one row per CDR3 protein. Among fewer than 1 million distinct CDR3 sequences listed, roughly 16% were seen once. Specimen: PBMCs, mostly from graft donor cells, collected 360 days after TCRalphabeta/CD19-depleted stem cell transplant. All receptors derive from a male patient aged 10-17 years who had a stem cell transplant for acute lymphoblastic leukemia, so the T cells may come from the graft donor. The CDR3 runs from the conserved cysteine through the conserved F or W. A D gene is named only where the DNA matches it firmly. Rows give clone size only sometimes, using once, few, many, or a class for an expanded clone.

TGTGCCAGCAGCTTAGTAGGCGCCGCTGGCGAGCGGTACTTC CASSLVGAAGERYF . TRBJ2-7 TRBV7-9 .
TGCGCCAGCAGCGTGGTAAGGGGCTCCAATGAGCAGTTCTTC CASSVVRGSNEQFF . TRBJ2-1 TRBV5-1 .
TGTGCCATCACCGGGAGGGGGTCTAACTATGGCTACACCTTC CAITGRGSNYGYTF . TRBJ1-2 TRBV10-3 .
TGCGCCAGCAGCGTCCGATCTAGCGGGAGTACGTACGAGCAGTACTTC CASSVRSSGSTYEQYF TRBD2 TRBJ2-7 TRBV5-1 .
TGTGCCAGCTCACCTGGGACAGGGGGGCTCTCCTACAATGAGCAGTTCTTC CASSPGTGGLSYNEQFF TRBD1 TRBJ2-1 TRBV18 .
TGTGCCAGCAGCTTTAGGGGGCTGGGGACTGAAGCTTTCTTT CASSFRGLGTEAFF TRBD1 TRBJ1-1 TRBV13 few
TGCGCCAGCAGCTCGACTAGCGCCTTCTACGAGCAGTACTTC CASSSTSAFYEQYF TRBD2 TRBJ2-7 TRBV5-1 .
TGTGCCACCAGCAGAGTGACGCGACAAGAGACCCAGTACTTC CATSRVTRQETQYF . TRBJ2-5 TRBV15 .
TGTGCCAGCAGCTTAGGGGGAAGCGGCCAAGAGACCCAGTACTTC CASSLGGSGQETQYF . TRBJ2-5 TRBV11-2 .
TGTGCCAGCAGTAAGAAGTTAGCAGGGCTGGACACTGAAGCTTTCTTT CASSKKLAGLDTEAFF . TRBJ1-1 TRBV6-1 many
TGTGCCAGCAGACCCGAGACAGGGGCTTATGGGAACACTGAAGCTTTCTTT CASRPETGAYGNTEAFF TRBD1 TRBJ1-1 TRBV6-4 .
TGCAGCGTTGTATCGGGGAATCAGCCCCAGCATTTT CSVVSGNQPQHF . TRBJ1-5 TRBV29-1 .
TGCGCCAGCAGCCAAGCGGTAACCTCCGGGGAGCTGTTTTTT CASSQAVTSGELFF . TRBJ2-2 TRBV4-1 .
TGTGCCACCAGCAGAGATCTAGGGGAAGGCCAGCCCCAGCATTTT CATSRDLGEGQPQHF . TRBJ1-5 TRBV15 many
TGTGCCAGCAGTGAGACAGGGGCCTACAATGAGCAGTTCTTC CASSETGAYNEQFF TRBD1 TRBJ2-1 TRBV6-1 .
TGTGCCAGCAGCTTCGTACTAGCGAGCACAGATACGCAGTATTTT CASSFVLASTDTQYF TRBD2 TRBJ2-3 TRBV11-1 few
TGTGCCAGCAGTTCCCTAGCGGGATTGGAGACCCAGTACTTC CASSSLAGLETQYF TRBD2 TRBJ2-5 TRBV12-3/TRBV12-4 few
TGTGCCAGCAGCCAAGGAGTGGGGAATGAGCAGTTCTTC CASSQGVGNEQFF . TRBJ2-1 TRBV3-1 many
TGTGCCAGCAATAATCCGTCCGGGAGTCAAGAGACCCAGTACTTC CASNNPSGSQETQYF . TRBJ2-5 TRBV12-3/TRBV12-4 .
TGTGCCAGCATGCTAAGCTCCTACAATGAGCAGTTCTTC CASMLSSYNEQFF . TRBJ2-1 TRBV27 .
TGCGCCAGCAGATGGCGGGACTACACAGATACGCAGTATTTT CASRWRDYTDTQYF TRBD2 TRBJ2-3 TRBV5-1 .
TGCGCCAGCAGCCGGGGGCAAAACTATGGCTACACCTTC CASSRGQNYGYTF . TRBJ1-2 TRBV5-1 few
TGCAGCGTTGAACAGGGGGCTGGGGCCAACGTCCTGACTTTC CSVEQGAGANVLTF TRBD1 TRBJ2-6 TRBV29-1 .